This TCR beta chain derives from a study of EBV T-cell therapy then PD-1 blockade in nasopharyngeal carcinoma (dated by TCRdb to the early 2020s). On this clone: The target of this receptor is not known. There are no base qualities to consult, and no much larger clone falls within one base.

Read against the paper, the sample's time point label means: 266 days after commencement of treatment, after nivolumab therapy. Sample treatment or condition, as interpreted from the label and publication: AdE1-LMPpoly-expanded autologous EBV-specific T-cell therapy followed by anti-PD-1 nivolumab. The Qiagen DNeasy Kit was used to extract genomic DNA from the sorted cells. Deep sequencing of the TCR beta chain was done on the immunoSEQ platform. The published analysis was carried out like this. Repertoire data analysis was performed with the immunoSEQ Analyzer software. TCRdb mirrors the immuneACCESS table, restricted to in-frame sequences. Some clones are absent from its copies; in checked studies, under half trace to an unresolved V gene, and the reason for the others is unknown. That table is the source of V, J and clone size, and D and trimming were worked out from the DNA. A total of about 20,000 clones appear in this sample, around 80% of them only once. 31% of the sample rests with the top ten.

The TCR originated in a man aged 35 to 55 with nasopharyngeal carcinoma. The sequences come from CD8+ T cells from blood, collected around day 270 from a patient whose treatment included autologous EBV-specific T cells and nivolumab.

The DNA sequence follows: TGCGCCAGCAGCTCTGGGACGGAAGGGGTAGGTGGCTACACCTTC. Translated, this gives CASSSGTEGVGGYTF. This chain is built from TRBV5-1 and TRBJ1-2; the D gene is possibly TRBD1, with 5 bases matching. For CDR1 and CDR2, the germline V gene lists SGHRS and YFSETQ. Between the V and J ends, shortened by 3 bases and 7 bases respectively, the junction contains 19 bases. There are 15 amino acids in the CDR3, from cysteine to phenylalanine inclusive. The DNA shown is the 45-base CDR3, in frame from base 1.